Sequencing of this TCR beta chain was carried out in a study of beta chain features in type 1 diabetes. Study-wide context: Healthy donors and patients had similar age, gender and cell yields.

Study observations and caveats: Any role of HLA type in TCRB rearrangement remained unresolved here. Moderately but significantly shorter TCRB CDR3s were found in Type 1 diabetes patients in all four CD4+ subsets. Insertion counts at VDJ junctions were lower in type 1 diabetes patients, who also showed more deletions there.

The investigators reverse transcribed all of the isolated RNA, so they sequenced expressed TCRB transcripts. Produced via immunoSEQ multiplex PCR; TCRdb's table is partial and in-frame only. The sample gives 400,000 or so clones, roughly 12% of which show up once; around 0.0099% is in the top ten. As regards this clone: Antigen: not known.

Sequencing was performed on naive CD4+ T cells from blood. The TCR sequence derives from a woman aged 18-29 years with type 1 diabetes.

The CDR3 DNA reads as TGTGCCAGCAGCCCCCCGGACAGGGTAATTGGGGAGCAGTTCTTC. Its translation: CASSPPDRVIGEQFF. The J gene is TRBJ2-1, the V gene TRBV7-9, with TRBD1 matching over 8 bases. The length of the CDR3 is 15 residues. Germline CDR1 is SEHNR and CDR2 is FQNEAQ (reference sequence). With 5 bases clipped from V and 10 bases from J, the junction kept 13 bases outside the gene matches.